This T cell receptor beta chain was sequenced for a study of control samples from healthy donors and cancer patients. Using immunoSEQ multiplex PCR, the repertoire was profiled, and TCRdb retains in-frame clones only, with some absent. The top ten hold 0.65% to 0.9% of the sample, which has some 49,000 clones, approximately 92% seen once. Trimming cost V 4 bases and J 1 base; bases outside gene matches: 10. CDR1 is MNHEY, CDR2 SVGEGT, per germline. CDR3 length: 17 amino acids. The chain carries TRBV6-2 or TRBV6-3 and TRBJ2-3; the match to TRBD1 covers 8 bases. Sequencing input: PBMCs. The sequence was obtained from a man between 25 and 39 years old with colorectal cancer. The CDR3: CASSFLRTGFRTDTQYF. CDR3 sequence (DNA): TGTGCCAGCAGTTTTTTACGGACAGGGTTCCGCACAGATACGCAGTATTTT.